These 18 T cell receptor beta chains share one sample of origin, sequenced in a study of cytomegalovirus exposure and HLA in healthy donors. Amplification used 60 Vbeta primers and 13 Jbeta primers. Clones were sequenced by immunoSEQ multiplex PCR, and TCRdb holds only the in-frame ones, with some missing. This sample has about 52,000 clones; 65% to 80% occur once, and the top ten carry about 9.3%. Input material: PBMCs. These receptors all stem from a woman between 45 and 60 years old in good health and CMV-seronegative.

The chain employs TRBV5-3 and TRBJ2-5, with 7 bases lining up with TRBD2. TRBV5-3 is identified as an open reading frame with a role that is uncertain. V was clipped by 10 bases and J by 1 base; unmatched bases: 4. CDR3 length: 12 amino acids. In DNA, the CDR3 is TGTGCCTTGAGCGGGGCCCAAGAGACCCAGTACTTC. It yields the protein CALSGAQETQYF.

The V gene is TRBV28, the J gene TRBJ2-1; a possible D gene is TRBD2 (5 bases). Trimming removed 5 bases from V and 5 bases from J, with 10 bases in between. The CDR3 loop spans 13 amino acids. CDR1 is MDHEN and CDR2 is SYDVKM in the germline V gene. Here the CDR3 DNA reads TGTGCCAGCAGTAAAGGACTCCACAATGAGCAGTTCTTC. This codes for CASSKGLHNEQFF.

On this clone itself: At one of its ends the junction is not consistent with the germline gene, which may arise from a read error. Other DNA variants within this sample encode the same CDR3. The V and J genes are TRBV7-9 and TRBJ1-1; 7 bases map to TRBD1. From germline, CDR1 is SEHNR and CDR2 FQNEAQ (reference sequence). There are 14 residues in the CDR3. In DNA, the CDR3 is TGTGCCAGCAGCTTAGGGGACAGAGACACTGAAGCCTTCTTT. This encodes CASSLGDRDTEAFF.

In nucleotides, the CDR3 is TGTGCCAGCAGTGAATGGAGGAATGAGCAGTTCTTC. Its translation: CASSEWRNEQFF. This sequence joins TRBV6-1 and TRBJ2-1, with D tentatively TRBD2 (5 bases). CDR1 is MNHNS and CDR2 is SASEGT in the germline V gene. The CDR3 is 12 residues long. The V end lost 2 bases, the J end lost 7 bases, and 6 bases lay between the germline ends.

This chain links TRBV29-1 with TRBJ2-5; TRBD1 aligns across 7 bases. After removal of 0 bases from V and 9 bases from J, the junction contained 10 bases not matched to a gene. Germline V lookup: CDR1 SQVTM, CDR2 ANQGSEA. This CDR3 is built from 14 residues. The CDR3 DNA follows: TGCAGCGTTGAAGAAGTGAGCAGGGGGACGGCCCAGTACTTC. It is translated as CSVEEVSRGTAQYF.

CDR3 sequence: CASSRTGGSVDTEAFF. The CDR3 coding sequence is TGCGCCAGCAGCCGGACGGGGGGAAGTGTGGACACTGAAGCTTTCTTT. The chain carries TRBV5-1 and TRBJ1-1, with D maybe TRBD1 (5 bases). The V end lost 4 bases, the J end lost 3 bases, and 19 bases lay between the germline ends. CDR3 length: 16 amino acids. Germline V gene data show CDR1 as SGHRS and CDR2 as YFSETQ.

This clone is a singleton in its sample. This chain uses TRBV27 with TRBJ1-4; D is uncertain. The CDR3 covers 15 residues. Between the trimmed V and J ends, which lost 8 bases and 5 bases, there was a span of 18 bases. In germline, CDR1 is MNHEY, CDR2 SMNVEV (reference sequence). The CDR3, as DNA: TGTGCCAGCTCACCCCGGGAGGGTCGGAATGAAAAACTGTTTTTT. As protein: CASSPREGRNEKLFF.

V and J are TRBV5-1 and TRBJ2-2; weak D call: TRBD1 (6 bases). V shed 5 bases and J shed 1 base, with 12 bases lying between them. The CDR3 runs 15 residues. Germline V gene lookup returns CDR1 SGHRS and CDR2 YFSETQ. The CDR3 is CASSSGTLNTGELFF. The CDR3 region has the DNA TGCGCCAGCAGTTCCGGGACATTGAACACCGGGGAGCTGTTTTTT.

V gene TRBV5-6 combines with J gene TRBJ2-7; 10 nucleotides match TRBD2. V was clipped by 4 bases and J by 3 bases; unmatched bases: 4. The CDR3 is 14 residues long. CDR1 and CDR2 (germline): SGHDT, YYEEEE. The CDR3 here is CASSPSGGGYEQYF. The DNA for the CDR3 is TGTGCCAGCAGCCCAAGCGGGGGGGGCTACGAGCAGTACTTC. Full variable domain (rest looked up from reference TRBV5-6 and TRBJ2-7): DAGVTQSPTHLIKTRGQQVTLRCSPKSGHDTVSWYQQALGQGPQFIFQYYEEEERQRGNFPDRFSGHQFPNYSSELNVNALLLGDSALYLCASSPSGGGYEQYFGPGTRLTVT.

The chain has TRBV19 and TRBJ2-2, with 7 positions matching TRBD2. Losses at the gene ends were 5 bases for V and 1 base for J; bases not matched to a gene: 16. Germline lookup yields CDR1 LNHDA and CDR2 SQIVND (reference sequence). CDR3 length: 19 amino acids. In DNA, the CDR3 is TGTGCCAGTAGTCTCTTAGGGTGGGGGGGTAAACTGAACACCGGGGAGCTGTTTTTT. Residues: CASSLLGWGGKLNTGELFF.

This clone has only a few counts. The J gene is TRBJ1-1, the V gene TRBV11-2; 7 positions match TRBD1. V gave up 1 base and J gave up 4 bases; unmatched junction bases: 6. The CDR3 is 15 amino acids. Looked up from germline, CDR1 is SGHAT and CDR2 is FQNNGV. CDR3 loop: CASSLAGGTSTEAFF. The CDR3 DNA reads as TGTGCCAGCAGCTTAGCAGGGGGGACAAGCACTGAAGCTTTCTTT.

V is TRBV7-9 and J is TRBJ2-1; D not resolved. Germline-derived CDR1 and CDR2 are SEHNR and FQNEAQ (reference sequence). The CDR3 runs 14 residues. Trimming removed 1 base at V and 3 bases at J, with 7 bases between. The chain's CDR3 is CASSLEAIYNEQFF. CDR3 bases: TGTGCCAGCAGCTTAGAAGCGATCTACAATGAGCAGTTCTTC.

The genes are TRBV14 and TRBJ1-2, with D possibly being TRBD1 (6 bases). Germline-derived CDR1 and CDR2 are SGHDN and FVKESK. V dropped 4 bases and J dropped 2 bases, with 8 bases sitting between them. CDR3 size: 13 residues. CDR3 sequence (DNA): TGTGCCAGCAGCCGAGACAGGAACTATGGCTACACCTTC. Translated: CASSRDRNYGYTF.

The chain links TRBV19 to TRBJ1-5; D possibly corresponds to TRBD1 (5 bases). The CDR3 loop spans 14 amino acids. V was pared by 7 bases and J by 9 bases, with 19 bases between. Germline-derived CDR1 and CDR2 are LNHDA and SQIVND (reference sequence). The CDR3 spells CASKRGDGGAPQHF. CDR3 bases: TGTGCCAGTAAAAGGGGCGACGGCGGGGCGCCCCAGCATTTT.

The chain uses TRBV28 and TRBJ1-5; D unclear. This CDR3 contains 13 residues. The germline gives CDR1 MDHEN, CDR2 SYDVKM. V shed 8 bases and J shed 4 bases, with 12 bases lying between them. The CDR3 nucleotides are TGTGCCAGCCGGGAGTCAAATAATCAGCCCCAGCATTTT. Translation: CASRESNNQPQHF.

The chain combines TRBV7-9 with TRBJ2-3; 11 bases line up with TRBD2. V gave up 3 bases and J gave up 6 bases; unmatched junction bases: 5. The CDR3 totals 15 residues. CDR1 SEHNR and CDR2 FQNEAQ come from the germline V gene (reference sequence). The CDR3 spells CASSLLAGGGDTQYF. The CDR3 DNA reads TGTGCCAGCAGCTTGCTAGCGGGAGGTGGGGATACGCAGTATTTT.

The chain links TRBV28 to TRBJ1-1; D is uncertain. V lost 7 bases to trimming and J lost 1 base, with 10 bases between them. The germline CDR1 and CDR2 sequences are MDHEN and SYDVKM. The CDR3 consists of 13 residues. CDR3 sequence reads: CASTPGQNTEAFF. In DNA, the CDR3 is TGTGCCAGCACCCCGGGTCAGAACACTGAAGCTTTCTTT.

V is TRBV7-3 and J is TRBJ2-1; D perhaps matches TRBD2 (7 bases). The CDR3 is 15 amino acids. The ends were cut back, 4 bases at V and 4 bases at J, with 14 bases in the middle. Germline CDR1 SGHTA, CDR2 FQGTGA. CDR3 protein: CASSSEGRGYNEQFF. CDR3 nucleotide sequence: TGTGCCAGCAGCTCAGAGGGGAGGGGGTACAATGAGCAGTTCTTC.